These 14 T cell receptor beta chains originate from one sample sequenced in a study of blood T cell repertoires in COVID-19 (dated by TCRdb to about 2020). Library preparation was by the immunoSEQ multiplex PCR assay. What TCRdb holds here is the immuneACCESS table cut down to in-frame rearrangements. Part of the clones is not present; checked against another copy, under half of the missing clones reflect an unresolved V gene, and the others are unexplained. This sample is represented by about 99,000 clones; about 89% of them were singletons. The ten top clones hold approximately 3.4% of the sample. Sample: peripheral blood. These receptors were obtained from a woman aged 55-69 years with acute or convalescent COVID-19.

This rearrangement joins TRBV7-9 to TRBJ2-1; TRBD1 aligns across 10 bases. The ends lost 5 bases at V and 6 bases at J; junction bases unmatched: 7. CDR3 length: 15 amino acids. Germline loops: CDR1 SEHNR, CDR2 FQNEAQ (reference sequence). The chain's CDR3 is CASSLRDRGGNEQFF. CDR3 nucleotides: TGTGCCAGCAGCCTGCGGGACAGGGGTGGCAATGAGCAGTTCTTC.

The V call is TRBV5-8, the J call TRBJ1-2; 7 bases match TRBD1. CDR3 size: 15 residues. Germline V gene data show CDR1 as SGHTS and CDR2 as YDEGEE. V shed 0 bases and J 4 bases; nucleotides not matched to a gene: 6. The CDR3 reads CASSLGDRAGYGYTF. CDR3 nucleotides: TGTGCCAGCAGCTTGGGAGACAGGGCGGGCTATGGCTACACCTTC.

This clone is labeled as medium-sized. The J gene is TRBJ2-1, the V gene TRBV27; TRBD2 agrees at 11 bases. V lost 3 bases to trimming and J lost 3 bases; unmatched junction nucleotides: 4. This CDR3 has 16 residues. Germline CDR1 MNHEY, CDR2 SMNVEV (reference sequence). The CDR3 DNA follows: TGTGCCAGCAGTTTCGGACTAGCGGGCTACTACAATGAGCAGTTCTTC. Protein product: CASSFGLAGYYNEQFF.

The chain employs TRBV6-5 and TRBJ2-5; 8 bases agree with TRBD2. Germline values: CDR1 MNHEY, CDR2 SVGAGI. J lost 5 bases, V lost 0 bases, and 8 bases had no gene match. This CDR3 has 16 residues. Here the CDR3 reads CASSYSLSTGGETQYF. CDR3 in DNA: TGTGCCAGCAGTTACTCCCTCTCGACGGGAGGGGAGACCCAGTACTTC.

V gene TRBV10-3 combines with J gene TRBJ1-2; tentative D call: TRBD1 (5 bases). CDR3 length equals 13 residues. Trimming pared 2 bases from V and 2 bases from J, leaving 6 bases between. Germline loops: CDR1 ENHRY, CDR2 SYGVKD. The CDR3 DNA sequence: TGTGCCATCAGTGAGAACAGGAACTATGGCTACACCTTC. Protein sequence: CAISENRNYGYTF.

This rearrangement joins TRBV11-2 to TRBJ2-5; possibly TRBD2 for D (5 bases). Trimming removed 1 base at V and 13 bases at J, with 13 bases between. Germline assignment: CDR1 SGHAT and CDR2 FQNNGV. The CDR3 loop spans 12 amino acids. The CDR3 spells CASSLGSERLYF. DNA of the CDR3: TGTGCCAGCAGCTTAGGGTCGGAGCGGCTGTACTTC.

The CDR3 coding sequence is TGTGCCACCGAATTAGCCGGCGACAGGGGGAATCAGCCCGATCAGCCCCAGCATTTT. Protein sequence: CATELAGDRGNQPDQPQHF. This chain joins TRBV15 and TRBJ1-5; TRBD1 aligns across 9 bases. The CDR3 loop spans 19 amino acids. Germline CDR1 and CDR2: LNHNV and YYDKDF (reference sequence). Trimming at V came to 8 bases and at J to 5 bases, leaving 22 bases not matched to a gene. Full variable domain (rest looked up from reference TRBV15 and TRBJ1-5): DAMVIQNPRYQVTQFGKPVTLSCSQTLNHNVMYWYQQKSSQAPKLLFHYYDKDFNNEADTPDNFQSRRPNTSFCFLDIRSPGLGDTAMYLCATELAGDRGNQPDQPQHFGDGTRLSIL.

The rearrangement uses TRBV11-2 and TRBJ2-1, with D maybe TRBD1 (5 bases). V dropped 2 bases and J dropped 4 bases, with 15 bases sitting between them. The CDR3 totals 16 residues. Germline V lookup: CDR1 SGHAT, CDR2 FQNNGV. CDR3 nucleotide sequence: TGTGCCAGCAGCTTACAGGGATCGTTGCGTTACAATGAGCAGTTCTTC. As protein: CASSLQGSLRYNEQFF.

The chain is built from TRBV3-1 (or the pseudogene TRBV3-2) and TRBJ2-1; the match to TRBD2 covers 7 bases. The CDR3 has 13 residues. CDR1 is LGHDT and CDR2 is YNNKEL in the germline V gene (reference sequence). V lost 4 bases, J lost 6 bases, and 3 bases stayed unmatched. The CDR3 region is CASSPLARNEQFF. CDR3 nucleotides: TGTGCCAGCAGCCCACTAGCGCGCAATGAGCAGTTCTTC.

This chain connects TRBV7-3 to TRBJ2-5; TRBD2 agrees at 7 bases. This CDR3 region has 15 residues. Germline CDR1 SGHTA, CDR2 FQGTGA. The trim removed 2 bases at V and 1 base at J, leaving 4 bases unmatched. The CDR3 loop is CASSLGGGPQETQYF. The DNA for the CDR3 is TGTGCCAGCAGCTTAGGCGGGGGACCCCAAGAGACCCAGTACTTC.

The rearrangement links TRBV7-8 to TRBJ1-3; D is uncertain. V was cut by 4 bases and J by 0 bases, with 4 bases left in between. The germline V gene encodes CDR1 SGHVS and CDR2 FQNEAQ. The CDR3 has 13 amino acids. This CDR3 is CASSWSSGNTIYF. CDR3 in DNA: TGTGCCAGCAGCTGGAGCTCTGGAAACACCATATATTTT.

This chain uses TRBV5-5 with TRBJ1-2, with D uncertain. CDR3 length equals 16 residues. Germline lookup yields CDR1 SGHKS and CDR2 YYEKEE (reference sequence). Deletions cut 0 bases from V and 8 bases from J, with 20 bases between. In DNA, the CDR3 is TGTGCCAGCAGCTTGGGAAGATCCCCCAATCTAGAAGGCTACACCTTC. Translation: CASSLGRSPNLEGYTF.

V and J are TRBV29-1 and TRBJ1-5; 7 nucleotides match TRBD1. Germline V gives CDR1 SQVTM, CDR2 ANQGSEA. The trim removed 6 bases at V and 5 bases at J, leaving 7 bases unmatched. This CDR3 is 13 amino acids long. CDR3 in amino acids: CSVRQGQDQPQHF. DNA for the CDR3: TGCAGCGTAAGACAGGGTCAGGATCAGCCCCAGCATTTT.

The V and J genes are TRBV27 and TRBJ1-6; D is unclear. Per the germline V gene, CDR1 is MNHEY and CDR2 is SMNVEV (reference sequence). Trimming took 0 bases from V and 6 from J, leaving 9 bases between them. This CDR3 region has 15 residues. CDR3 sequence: CASSLSRQLNSPLHF. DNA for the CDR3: TGTGCCAGCAGTTTATCGAGGCAACTTAATTCACCCCTCCACTTT.